This T cell receptor (beta chain) was identified during a study of blood T cell repertoires in COVID-19 (dated by TCRdb to 2018 to 2021). Background for the entire study: The collaborator samples originated in the United States, Italy and Spain and spanned the acute and convalescent phases of COVID-19. The material from the prospective study consisted of cDNA or gDNA derived from T cells, B-cell-depleted T cells, or PBMCs. Deeply sampled blood TCRbeta repertoires from subjects exposed to, actively infected with, or recovered from COVID-19 were included in the dataset. The repertoires were released in a freely available public database intended as a resource for research on the immune response to SARS-CoV-2. The samples were drawn from two sources: the first 160 participants of the ongoing ImmuneRACE study, and 1,200 or so subjects contributed by 6 global collaborators. A de-identified subject ID, COVID-19 status, age in years and sex were almost always included in the sample metadata. Where available, HLA class I and class II types were obtained from metadata supplied by the sample provider rather than from assay-based typing.

TCRbeta CDR3 regions were amplified from genomic DNA by means of the immunoSEQ Assay, a bias-controlled multiplex PCR. In the paper's pipeline: The number of nucleated cells in each sample was estimated by amplification of reference gene primers within the assay. To quantify the absolute abundance of each unique TCRbeta CDR3 rearrangement, sequence reads were collapsed and filtered. For each sample, productive Simpson clonality was calculated as the square root of Simpson's diversity index over productive rearrangements. TCRdb took over this immuneACCESS table, retaining in-frame rearrangements with V and J assigned. Such tables are incomplete; in checked studies, under half of the missing clones stem from an unresolved V gene, and the remainder is unexplained. V and J calls and clone size are those listed in that table; D and trimming were worked out from the DNA. Here the sample has under 250,000 clones; 80% to 90% occur a single time. The ten top clones hold 2.9% of the sample.

About this clone itself: The antigen it binds to is not known. Base qualities are not recorded, but no much larger clone differs from it by a single base.

Points the paper makes about the study in general: The quantity of clinical and demographic metadata differed by source and by participant and was supplied without curation.

Its CDR3 holds 13 amino acids, cysteine through phenylalanine. The only DNA kept is the CDR3, 39 bases in frame from the first base. V lost 2 bases and J lost 3 bases; the stretch between them is 7 bases long. CDR1 and CDR2, looked up from the germline V gene, are MDHEN and SYDVKM. A second Seattle source provided samples from volunteer blood donors who had recovered from COVID-19. The collaborating institutions used their own protocols to collect whole blood in K2EDTA tubes. For TCRbeta analysis, collaborators shipped samples as frozen whole blood, isolated PBMCs, or DNA extracted from either of those sample types.

The material sequenced was peripheral blood. The chain links TRBV28 with TRBJ1-2, and perhaps TRBD1 as D gene, on 6 matching bases. The TCR comes from a man aged 50 or older who had recovered from COVID-19. The DNA reads as follows: TGTGCCAGCAGTTTAGCAGGGGACTATGGCTACACCTTC. It translates to CASSLAGDYGYTF.